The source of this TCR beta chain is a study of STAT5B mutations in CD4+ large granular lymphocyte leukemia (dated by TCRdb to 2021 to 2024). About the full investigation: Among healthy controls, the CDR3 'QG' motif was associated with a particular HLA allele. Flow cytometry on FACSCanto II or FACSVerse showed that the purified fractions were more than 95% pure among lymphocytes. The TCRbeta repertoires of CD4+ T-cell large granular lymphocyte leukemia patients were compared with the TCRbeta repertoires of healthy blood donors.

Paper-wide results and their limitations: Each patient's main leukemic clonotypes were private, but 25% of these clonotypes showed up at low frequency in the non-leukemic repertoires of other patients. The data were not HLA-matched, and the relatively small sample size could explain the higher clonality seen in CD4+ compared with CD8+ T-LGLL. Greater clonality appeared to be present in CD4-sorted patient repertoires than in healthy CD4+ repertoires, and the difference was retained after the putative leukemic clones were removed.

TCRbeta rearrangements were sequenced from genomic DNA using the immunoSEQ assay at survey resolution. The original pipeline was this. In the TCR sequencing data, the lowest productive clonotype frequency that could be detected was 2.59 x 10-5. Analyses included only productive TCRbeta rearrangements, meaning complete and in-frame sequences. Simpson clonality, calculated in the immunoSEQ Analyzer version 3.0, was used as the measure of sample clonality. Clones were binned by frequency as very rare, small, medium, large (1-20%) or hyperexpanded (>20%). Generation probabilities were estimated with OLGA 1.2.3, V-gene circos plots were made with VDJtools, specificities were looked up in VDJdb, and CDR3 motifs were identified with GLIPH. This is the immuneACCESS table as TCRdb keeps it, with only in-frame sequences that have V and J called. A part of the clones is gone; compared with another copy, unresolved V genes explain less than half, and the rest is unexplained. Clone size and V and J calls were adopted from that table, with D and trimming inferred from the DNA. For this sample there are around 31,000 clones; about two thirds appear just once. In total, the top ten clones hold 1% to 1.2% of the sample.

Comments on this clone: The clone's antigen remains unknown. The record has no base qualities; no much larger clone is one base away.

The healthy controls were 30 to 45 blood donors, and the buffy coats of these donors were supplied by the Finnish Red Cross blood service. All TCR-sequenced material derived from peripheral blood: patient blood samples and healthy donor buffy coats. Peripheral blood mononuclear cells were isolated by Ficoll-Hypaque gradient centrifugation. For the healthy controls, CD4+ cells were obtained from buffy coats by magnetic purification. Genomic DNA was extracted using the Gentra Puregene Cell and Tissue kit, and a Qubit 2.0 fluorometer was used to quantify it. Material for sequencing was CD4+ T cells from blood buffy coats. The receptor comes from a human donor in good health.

The CDR3 has the sequence CSVEEVGVNTEAFF. The DNA sequence is given as TGCAGCGTTGAAGAGGTGGGGGTGAACACTGAAGCTTTCTTT. The chain links TRBV29-1 with TRBJ1-1; the D gene is possibly TRBD1, with 5 bases matching. Trimming removed 0 bases from V and 0 bases from J, leaving 8 bases between the germline ends. The CDR3 spans 14 residues, from the cysteine through the phenylalanine. The read is trimmed to its CDR3 DNA, 42 bases read in frame from base 1. The germline V gene encodes CDR1 SQVTM and CDR2 ANQGSEA. The reference TRBV29-1 and TRBJ1-1 proteins fill in what lies around the CDR3, so the full variable domain reads SAVISQKPSRDICQRGTSLTIQCQVDSQVTMMFWYRQQPGQSLTLIATANQGSEATYESGFVIDKFPISRPNLTFSTLTVSNMSPEDSSIYLCSVEEVGVNTEAFFGQGTRLTVV.